This TCR beta chain appears in the sequencing data of a study of T cell responses to AZD1222 COVID-19 vaccine. About the research overall: Second-dose recipients at about 4 or about 12 weeks were treated as one pooled group. Findings and limits, study-wide: Repertoires were sampled only after the peak T cell response. It should be noted that donors were predominantly white British and more often female, and clonal diversity was possibly underestimated.

Comment on this clone: Its antigen is undetermined.

The table came from immunoSEQ multiplex PCR; TCRdb's copy has only in-frame clones and leaves some out. The table lists approximately 100,000 clones, 70% to 90% of them singletons. This CDR3 region has 15 residues. The V gene's germline CDR1 is MNHEY and CDR2 SVGAGI. V lost 0 bases and J 1 base, leaving 9 bases between the germline ends. V and J are TRBV6-5 and TRBJ1-1; no clear D. This receptor was identified in an adult in good health. Sequences were derived from peripheral blood, sampled on day 0 of AZD1222 vaccination. For the CDR3, the DNA is TGTGCCAGCAGTTACTCGAGTGGGTCGAACACTGAAGCTTTCTTT. Protein product: CASSYSSGSNTEAFF.